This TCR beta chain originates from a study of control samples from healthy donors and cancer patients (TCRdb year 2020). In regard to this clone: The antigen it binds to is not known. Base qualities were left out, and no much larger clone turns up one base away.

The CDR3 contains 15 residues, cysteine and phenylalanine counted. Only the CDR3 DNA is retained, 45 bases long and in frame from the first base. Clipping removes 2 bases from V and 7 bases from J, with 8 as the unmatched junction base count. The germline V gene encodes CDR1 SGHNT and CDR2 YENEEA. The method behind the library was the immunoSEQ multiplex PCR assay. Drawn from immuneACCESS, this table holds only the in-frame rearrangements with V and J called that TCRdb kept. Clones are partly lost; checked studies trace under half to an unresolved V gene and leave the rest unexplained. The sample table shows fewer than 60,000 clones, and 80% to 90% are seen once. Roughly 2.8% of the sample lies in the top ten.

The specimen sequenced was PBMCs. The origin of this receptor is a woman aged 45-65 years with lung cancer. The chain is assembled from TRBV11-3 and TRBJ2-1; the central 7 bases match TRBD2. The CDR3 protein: CASSLSRGVINEQFF. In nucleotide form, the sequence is TGTGCCAGCAGCTTAAGCCGGGGGGTGATTAATGAGCAGTTCTTC.